This is a list of T cell receptor beta chains from one sample in a study of Ad26.COV2.S vaccination and SARS-CoV-2 variants. Profiling relied on immunoSEQ multiplex PCR, and the TCRdb table lists in-frame clones only, not all of them. This sample has about 480,000 clones, with roughly nine tenths found just once. The input for sequencing was peripheral blood, taken in a trial of Ad26.COV2.S vaccine versus placebo. These receptor sequences come from a person between 18 and 65 years old who received the Ad26.COV2.S COVID-19 vaccine or a placebo. Both conserved end residues are trimmed from each CDR3. A D gene is named only where the DNA matches it firmly.

v_gene	d_gene	CDR3aa
TRBV7-2	NA	ASSLAGWQGEKLF
TRBV15	NA	ATSRDLRETQY
TRBV7-2	TRBD1	ASSLVRTGATYEQY
TRBV28	TRBD2	ASSSLAGVGDTQY
TRBV29-1	NA	SQRGGAADTQY
TRBV7-2	NA	ASSLARILRTETQY
TRBV19	NA	ASSIVAGEQF
TRBV6-1	TRBD1	ASSEAHRGYGYT
TRBV5-1	NA	ASSSRGNTEAF
TRBV4-3	TRBD1	ASSQEDRSNYGYT
TRBV6-4	NA	ASSRDSQSGGAQY
TRBV2	NA	ASGIYEQY
TRBV7-6	NA	ASSLGAGANEKLF
TRBV28	TRBD1	ASSTGQGRVGNQPQH
TRBV18	TRBD2	ASSVSGGGSEQF
TRBV18	NA	ASSPIDSRETQY
TRBV7-6	NA	ASSLRATGELF
TRBV5-1	TRBD1	ASRQGAGNEQF
TRBV2	NA	ASTLLASLNTEAF
TRBV7-2	NA	ASSLRANTEAF
TRBV6-5	NA	ASTATGAGANVLT
TRBV10-3	NA	ATGSGVSGKNTEAF
TRBV28	TRBD2	ASRPPGLALYEQY
TRBV6-5	TRBD1	ASRPLSGGSDTQY